The 26 T cell receptor beta chains reported below all come from one sample, sequenced in a study of blood T cell repertoires in COVID-19. TCRdb's copy holds only in-frame clones and misses some; the assay was immunoSEQ multiplex PCR. The sample records 250,000 to 300,000 clones, around 80% being singletons. Sequenced: peripheral blood. The receptors shown here come from a man older than 75 with acute or convalescent COVID-19.

The chain links TRBV6-2 or TRBV6-3 to TRBJ1-5; TRBD1 might be the D (5 bases). The ends were cut back, 2 bases at V and 7 bases at J, with 15 bases in the middle. This CDR3 is built from 15 residues. The germline V gene encodes CDR1 MNHEY and CDR2 SVGEGT. The CDR3 is CASSYRAGQGQPQHF. DNA of the CDR3: TGTGCCAGCAGTTACCGGGCAGGGCAGGGCCAGCCCCAGCATTTT.

The genes are TRBV11-2 and TRBJ2-7; TRBD2 matches 9 bases. V lost 1 base, J lost 2 bases, and 3 bases stayed unmatched. CDR1 and CDR2 from the germline V gene are SGHAT and FQNNGV. The CDR3 covers 15 residues. CDR3 sequence: CASSLGASGAYEQYF. The DNA for the CDR3 is TGTGCCAGCAGCTTAGGTGCTAGCGGGGCCTACGAGCAGTACTTC.

The V gene is TRBV30, the J gene TRBJ2-1; possibly TRBD2 for D (5 bases). Germline V gene lookup returns CDR1 GTSNPN and CDR2 SVGIG (reference sequence). Trimming pared 4 bases from V and 9 bases from J, leaving 7 bases between. The CDR3 is made up of 10 amino acids. The chain's CDR3 is CAWKRVEQFF. In DNA form, the CDR3 reads TGTGCCTGGAAGAGGGTTGAGCAGTTCTTC.

The V call is TRBV5-1, the J call TRBJ2-3; TRBD2 agrees at 9 bases. Germline CDR1 and CDR2: SGHRS and YFSETQ. This CDR3 has 15 amino acids. V lost 3 bases and J lost 0; bases outside the gene matches: 2. CDR3 amino acids: CASSSSGTSTDTQYF. CDR3 sequence (DNA): TGCGCCAGCAGCTCTAGCGGGACTAGCACAGATACGCAGTATTTT. Complete variable domain (other parts from reference TRBV5-1 and TRBJ2-3): KAGVTQTPRYLIKTRGQQVTLSCSPISGHRSVSWYQQTPGQGLQFLFEYFSETQRNKGNFPGRFSGRQFSNSRSEMNVSTLELGDSALYLCASSSSGTSTDTQYFGPGTRLTVL.

CDR3 nucleotides: TGTGCCAGCTCTCCAGATGCCGGGTCGAACACTGAAGCTTTCTTT. Encoded protein: CASSPDAGSNTEAFF. The genes are TRBV18 and TRBJ1-1; unclear D gene. Trimming took off 6 bases at V and 1 base at J, with 15 bases between the two ends. Germline CDR1 is KGHSH and CDR2 is LQKENI. The CDR3 length is 15 residues.

The CDR3 bases are TGTGCCAGCTCAGTTTCACAGGATCAGCCCCAGCATTTT. Translating it yields CASSVSQDQPQHF. This chain uses TRBV18 with TRBJ1-5; D is perhaps TRBD1 (5 bases). The V end was cut by 5 bases, the J end by 5 bases, with 10 bases between. This CDR3 is built from 13 residues. Germline V gene data show CDR1 as KGHSH and CDR2 as LQKENI.

This chain connects TRBV5-1 to TRBJ1-4; D remains ambiguous. CDR1 and CDR2 from the germline V gene are SGHRS and YFSETQ. V was cut by 7 bases and J by 2 bases, with 12 bases left in between. The CDR3 extends over 14 amino acids. The chain's CDR3 is CASCSGVTNEKLFF. The CDR3 coding sequence is TGCGCCAGCTGTTCCGGGGTGACTAATGAAAAACTGTTTTTT.

The chain combines TRBV2 with TRBJ2-5; possible D gene TRBD2, 6 bases. Trimming took off 11 bases at V and 5 bases at J, with 15 bases between the two ends. CDR3 length: 12 amino acids. Germline V gene lookup returns CDR1 SNHLY and CDR2 FYNNEI. In DNA form, the CDR3 reads TGTGCCGGATCCTTGGAGGGTGAGACCCAGTACTTC. The encoded protein is CAGSLEGETQYF.

J is TRBJ2-5 and V is TRBV5-1, with 9 positions matching TRBD2. Germline CDR1 SGHRS, CDR2 YFSETQ. The CDR3 extends over 16 amino acids. With 1 base clipped from V and 4 bases from J, the junction kept 8 bases outside the gene matches. The CDR3 nucleotides read TGCGCCAGCAGCTTGACCGAGACTAGCGGCCGAGAGACCCAGTACTTC. Protein: CASSLTETSGRETQYF.

The chain employs TRBV7-9 and TRBJ2-5, with TRBD1 as a possible D gene (5 bases). CDR1 is SEHNR, CDR2 FQNEAQ, per germline (reference sequence). Trimming removed 3 bases at V and 0 bases at J, with 8 bases between. CDR3 length equals 14 residues. This CDR3 is CASSFRQNQETQYF. The CDR3 DNA reads as TGTGCCAGCAGCTTCCGACAGAACCAAGAGACCCAGTACTTC.

This chain links TRBV11-1 with TRBJ2-5, with D perhaps matching TRBD2 (5 bases). This CDR3 contains 14 residues. Trimming shortened V by 5 bases and J by 5 bases, and 15 bases separated the two germline ends. Germline CDR1 is SGHAT and CDR2 is FQDESV (reference sequence). CDR3 amino acids: CASSPEGPRETQYF. The CDR3 nucleotides are TGTGCCAGCAGCCCAGAGGGCCCCCGGGAGACCCAGTACTTC.

The chain couples TRBV7-2 to TRBJ1-6; D gene uncertain. Trimming pared 1 base from V and 7 bases from J, leaving 8 bases between. Germline loops: CDR1 SGHTA, CDR2 FQGNSA. This CDR3 has 14 residues. CDR3 protein: CASSLGQSNSPLHF. DNA of the CDR3: TGTGCCAGCAGCTTAGGGCAGTCCAATTCACCCCTCCACTTT.

This clone was detected once. This rearrangement joins TRBV11-2 to TRBJ1-4, with D hard to call. Trimming stripped 5 bases from V and 4 bases from J, with 14 bases between. Germline CDR1 reads SGHAT; CDR2 reads FQNNGV. This CDR3 comprises 15 residues. In nucleotides, the CDR3 is TGTGCCAGCAGCCAGGCTCGTGAATTTAATGAAAAACTGTTTTTT. It is translated as CASSQAREFNEKLFF.

The chain has TRBV12-3 or TRBV12-4 and TRBJ1-6, with D tentatively TRBD1 (5 bases). This CDR3 contains 12 residues. V was clipped by 8 bases and J by 7 bases, with 9 bases between them. The CDR3 nucleotides read TGTGCCAGCGGGGACTTAAATTCACCCCTCCACTTT. Translating it yields CASGDLNSPLHF.

This clone showed up just a few times. The rearrangement joins TRBV18 to TRBJ2-7, with D tentatively TRBD2 (5 bases). The germline gives CDR1 KGHSH, CDR2 LQKENI. V was trimmed by 2 bases and J by 5 bases, leaving 7 bases between them. This CDR3 contains 12 residues. The CDR3 DNA reads as TGTGCCAGCTCACCATTGCGGGACGAGCAGTACTTC. This translates into CASSPLRDEQYF. The whole variable domain, remainder taken from reference TRBV18 and TRBJ2-7, is NAGVMQNPRHLVRRRGQEARLRCSPMKGHSHVYWYRQLPEEGLKFMVYLQKENIIDESGMPKERFSAEFPKEGPSILRIQQVVRGDSAAYFCASSPLRDEQYFGPGTRLTVT.

The genes are TRBV6-5 and TRBJ2-2; 7 bases are a match to TRBD2. CDR1 is MNHEY, CDR2 SVGAGI, per germline. With 6 bases clipped from V and 4 bases from J, the junction kept 5 bases outside the gene matches. The CDR3 covers 14 residues. The CDR3 loop reads CASSLAETTGELFF. The CDR3 coding sequence is TGTGCCAGCAGCCTAGCGGAGACCACCGGGGAGCTGTTTTTT.

The V gene is TRBV7-9, the J gene TRBJ2-1; TRBD2 matches at 7 bases. After removal of 3 bases from V and 7 bases from J, the junction contained 6 bases not matched to a gene. Germline V gene sequence: CDR1 SEHNR, CDR2 FQNEAQ (reference sequence). The CDR3 has 14 residues. DNA of the CDR3: TGTGCCAGCAGCTTCGGCGGGAGTGGAAATGAGCAGTTCTTC. This gives the protein CASSFGGSGNEQFF.

This chain joins TRBV5-5 and TRBJ1-1, with D possibly TRBD1 on 5 matching bases. The V and J ends lost 5 bases and 5 bases respectively, with 13 bases between them. The CDR3 is 13 residues long. The germline CDR1 and CDR2 sequences are SGHKS and YYEKEE (reference sequence). Here the CDR3 DNA reads TGTGCCAGCAGTATATTGACAGAAACTGAAGCTTTCTTT. Residues: CASSILTETEAFF.

The chain links TRBV10-3 to TRBJ1-6, with unresolved D. The V end lost 4 bases, the J end lost 8 bases, and 6 bases lay between the germline ends. The germline gives CDR1 ENHRY, CDR2 SYGVKD. CDR3 length: 12 amino acids. CDR3 DNA: TGTGCCATCAGTGGCTCAGATTCACCCCTCCACTTT. It translates to CAISGSDSPLHF.

The gene calls are TRBV10-3 and TRBJ2-7; 8 nucleotides line up with TRBD1. Germline lookup yields CDR1 ENHRY and CDR2 SYGVKD. The CDR3 length is 11 residues. With V trimmed by 8 bases and J by 4 bases, 1 base remained unmatched. The CDR3 nucleotides are TGTGCCATCGGACAGGGATACGAGCAGTACTTC. Translated: CAIGQGYEQYF.

The chain couples TRBV5-1 to TRBJ2-1; 7 bases are shared with TRBD2. V lost 0 bases to trimming and J lost 10 bases; unmatched junction nucleotides: 13. CDR1 is SGHRS, CDR2 YFSETQ, per germline. CDR3 length: 16 residues. The CDR3 here is CASSLDLAAGRGEQFF. In DNA form, the CDR3 reads TGCGCCAGCAGCTTGGACCTAGCCGCAGGGAGGGGAGAGCAGTTCTTC.

This clone appeared a single time. The V and J genes are TRBV18 and TRBJ2-5; D is ambiguous. The length of the CDR3 is 15 residues. With 0 bases removed from V and 4 bases from J, the gap between germline ends came to 12 bases. Germline V gene lookup returns CDR1 KGHSH and CDR2 LQKENI. This CDR3 is CASSPPAPMRETQYF. CDR3 nucleotides: TGTGCCAGCTCACCACCTGCGCCCATGCGAGAGACCCAGTACTTC.

The chain carries TRBV7-9 and TRBJ2-7, with 13 bases fitting TRBD2. The ends lost 5 bases at V and 6 bases at J; junction bases unmatched: 13. The CDR3 runs to 17 residues. Germline values: CDR1 SEHNR, CDR2 FQNEAQ (reference sequence). The CDR3 sequence is CASSPSTGTSGIREQYF. In DNA form, the CDR3 reads TGTGCCAGCAGCCCTTCGACCGGGACTAGCGGGATTCGCGAGCAGTACTTC.

The chain uses TRBV6-6 and TRBJ2-5; D might be TRBD1 (5 bases). Germline V gives CDR1 MNHNY, CDR2 SVGAGI (reference sequence). This CDR3 has 15 amino acids. V lost 2 bases, J lost 5 bases, and 15 bases lay in between. CDR3 in amino acids: CASSYTAGFSETQYF. Here the CDR3 DNA reads TGTGCCAGCAGTTACACCGCAGGGTTCTCGGAGACCCAGTACTTC.

The DNA of the CDR3 is TGTGCCAGCTTCTCTCAGAACCAAGAGACCCAGTACTTC. Its protein product is CASFSQNQETQYF. V usage is TRBV18 and J usage is TRBJ2-5; D call uncertain. CDR1 and CDR2 from the germline V gene are KGHSH and LQKENI. Trimming took 7 bases from V and 0 from J, leaving 9 bases between them. CDR3 length: 13 amino acids.

The chain combines TRBV2 with TRBJ1-5; 7 bases match TRBD1. Trimming cost V 6 bases and J 2 bases; bases outside gene matches: 7. From germline, CDR1 is SNHLY and CDR2 FYNNEI. The CDR3 loop spans 15 amino acids. CDR3 sequence: CASSGTGDGNQPQHF. The CDR3 DNA sequence: TGTGCCAGCAGCGGAACAGGGGACGGCAATCAGCCCCAGCATTTT.